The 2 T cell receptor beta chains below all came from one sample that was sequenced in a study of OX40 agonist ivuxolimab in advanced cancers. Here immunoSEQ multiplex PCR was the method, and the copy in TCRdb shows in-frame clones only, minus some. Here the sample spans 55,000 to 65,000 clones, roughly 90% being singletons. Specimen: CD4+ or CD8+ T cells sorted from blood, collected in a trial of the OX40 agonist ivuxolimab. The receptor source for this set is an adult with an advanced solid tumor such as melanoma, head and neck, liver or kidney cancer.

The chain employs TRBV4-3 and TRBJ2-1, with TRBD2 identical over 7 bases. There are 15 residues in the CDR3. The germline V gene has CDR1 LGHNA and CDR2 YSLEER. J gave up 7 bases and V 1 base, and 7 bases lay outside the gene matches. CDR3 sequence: CASSQGAGLKNEQFF. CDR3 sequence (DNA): TGCGCCAGCAGCCAAGGAGCGGGGCTTAAAAATGAGCAGTTCTTC.

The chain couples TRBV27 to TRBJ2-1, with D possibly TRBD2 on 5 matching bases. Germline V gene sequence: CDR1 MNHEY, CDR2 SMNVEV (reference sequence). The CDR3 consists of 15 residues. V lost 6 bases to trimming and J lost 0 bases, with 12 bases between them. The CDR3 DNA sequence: TGTGCCAGCAGCCCCGGGGTAAGCTCCTACAATGAGCAGTTCTTC. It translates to CASSPGVSSYNEQFF.